This T cell receptor beta chain was recorded in a study of control samples from healthy donors and cancer patients. Trimming cost V 8 bases and J 8 bases, with 22 bases left between them. Per the germline V gene, CDR1 is MGHRA and CDR2 is YSYEKL. The CDR3 runs to 15 residues. The table came from immunoSEQ multiplex PCR; TCRdb's copy has only in-frame clones and leaves some out. This sample carries fewer than 65,000 clones, approximately 90% of them seen once, and the ten largest clones take around 1.4%. The V and J genes are TRBV4-1 and TRBJ2-1, with D unresolved. The receptor comes from a man in his forties with colorectal cancer. The sequenced sample consisted of PBMCs. In DNA, the CDR3 is TGCGCCAGCGCCGAGAGAGAGGCACTGCGCGATGAGCAGTTCTTC. It is translated as CASAEREALRDEQFF.